These 19 T cell receptor beta chains share one sample of origin, sequenced in a study of shared clonotypes between healthy human individuals. Naive-designated CD8 cells lacked CD45RO, were positively enriched for CCR7, and omitted terminally differentiated effector memory CD45RA+ cells. Assay used: immunoSEQ multiplex PCR; TCRdb lists only in-frame clones, some missing. The sample shows 630,000 or so clones, 98% of them seen only once. Sequencing used naive CD8+ T cells sorted from blood. The receptors originated from a young man in good health.

With regard to this clone: At the DNA level, this CDR3 is encoded by other sequences in the same sample as well. The rearrangement links TRBV27 to TRBJ1-5; the D is unclear. The CDR3 runs to 14 residues. Germline V gene sequence: CDR1 MNHEY, CDR2 SMNVEV (reference sequence). Deletions cut 0 bases from V and 3 bases from J, with 6 bases between. CDR3 bases: TGTGCCAGCAGTTTATCAGGGTTCAATCAGCCCCAGCATTTT. Protein sequence: CASSLSGFNQPQHF.

The J gene is TRBJ1-1, the V gene TRBV19; 11 bases line up with TRBD1. Germline CDR1 LNHDA, CDR2 SQIVND (reference sequence). V was pared by 5 bases and J by 6 bases, with 8 bases of the junction left unmatched. CDR3 length: 15 amino acids. The CDR3: CASSPGTGGMAEAFF. Here the CDR3 DNA reads TGTGCCAGTAGTCCCGGGACAGGGGGAATGGCTGAAGCTTTCTTT.

V usage is TRBV27 and J usage is TRBJ2-1; weak D call: TRBD1 (5 bases). The CDR3 is made up of 14 amino acids. V was shortened by 0 bases and J by 10 bases, with 13 bases between the two germline ends. Germline assignment: CDR1 MNHEY and CDR2 SMNVEV (reference sequence). For the CDR3, the DNA is TGTGCCAGCAGTTTATCTGGCAGGGATTTCGAGCAGTTCTTC. Residues: CASSLSGRDFEQFF.

The rearrangement links TRBV29-1 to TRBJ2-6; TRBD1 matches at 7 bases. The CDR3 loop spans 14 amino acids. Trimming cost V 4 bases and J 0 bases; bases outside gene matches: 0. Germline V gene data show CDR1 as SQVTM and CDR2 as ANQGSEA. CDR3 protein: CSVGDSSGANVLTF. The CDR3 nucleotides are TGCAGCGTTGGGGACAGCTCTGGGGCCAACGTCCTGACTTTC.

This clone was detected only a few times. The same CDR3 also results from other DNA sequences found in this sample. The V and J genes are TRBV27 and TRBJ2-3, with D unresolved. The V end was cut by 3 bases, the J end by 0 bases, with 1 base between. This CDR3 region has 12 residues. CDR1 MNHEY and CDR2 SMNVEV come from the germline V gene (reference sequence). This CDR3 reads CASSLSTDTQYF. In DNA, the CDR3 is TGTGCCAGCAGTTTGAGCACAGATACGCAGTATTTT.

This rearrangement joins TRBV4-1 to TRBJ1-2, with 8 bases identical to TRBD1. The germline V gene encodes CDR1 MGHRA and CDR2 YSYEKL. The length of the CDR3 is 19 residues. Unmatched junction bases numbered 14, after V lost 0 bases and J lost 2 bases. CDR3 bases: TGCGCCAGCAGCCAAGATCCCCGGGACAGGACCCCTTTCAACTATGGCTACACCTTC. Its translation is CASSQDPRDRTPFNYGYTF.

This clone occurred once. This chain joins TRBV10-2 and TRBJ2-7; D ambiguous. The germline CDR1 and CDR2 sequences are WSHSY and SAAADI. Between the trimmed V and J ends, which lost 6 bases and 1 base, there was a span of 10 bases. The CDR3 is 13 amino acids. This CDR3 reads CASRVGPSYEQYF. Written as DNA, the CDR3 is TGCGCCAGCAGGGTAGGACCTTCCTACGAGCAGTACTTC.

This clone was observed a single time. The chain couples TRBV15 to TRBJ1-1; D gene ambiguous. The CDR3 covers 15 residues. The germline gives CDR1 LNHNV, CDR2 YYDKDF (reference sequence). The ends were cut back, 2 bases at V and 1 base at J, with 11 bases in the middle. CDR3 bases: TGTGCCACCAGCAGAACCCGATGGGGGAACACTGAAGCTTTCTTT. Protein product: CATSRTRWGNTEAFF.

The rearrangement uses TRBV5-5 and TRBJ2-1, with D perhaps TRBD2 (5 bases). V shed 4 bases and J shed 6 bases, with 11 bases lying between them. CDR1 and CDR2 from the germline V gene are SGHKS and YYEKEE (reference sequence). This CDR3 comprises 13 residues. The CDR3 nucleotides read TGTGCCAGCAGCCTTTGGGCGGGCAATGAGCAGTTCTTC. Its protein is CASSLWAGNEQFF.

The rearrangement links TRBV28 to TRBJ2-5; 7 bases agree with TRBD2. Germline V gives CDR1 MDHEN, CDR2 SYDVKM. The CDR3 length is 18 residues. The trim removed 5 bases at V and 1 base at J, leaving 16 bases unmatched. The chain's CDR3 is CASSGILGAGVFQETQYF. The CDR3 nucleotides read TGTGCCAGCAGTGGCATCTTGGGTGCGGGAGTGTTCCAAGAGACCCAGTACTTC.

V gene TRBV4-2 combines with J gene TRBJ2-2; 11 bases are shared with TRBD1. Germline V lookup: CDR1 LGHNA, CDR2 YNFKEQ. The V gene end was trimmed by 4 bases and the J gene end by 6 bases; junction bases not matched to a gene: 7. CDR3 length: 16 amino acids. CDR3 sequence: CASSLWGQGGPGELFF. Here the CDR3 DNA reads TGTGCCAGCAGCCTCTGGGGACAGGGGGGGCCCGGGGAGCTGTTTTTT.

The chain couples TRBV7-9 to TRBJ1-5; TRBD1 matches 9 bases. The CDR3 runs 14 residues. Germline CDR1 is SEHNR and CDR2 is FQNEAQ (reference sequence). The J segment lost 6 bases and the V segment lost 5 bases, leaving 5 bases of the junction unmatched. CDR3 in amino acids: CASSAGTGTQPQHF. CDR3 nucleotides: TGTGCCAGCAGCGCCGGGACAGGGACTCAGCCCCAGCATTTT.

V gene TRBV5-1 combines with J gene TRBJ2-2; 8 bases are a match to TRBD1. CDR1 SGHRS and CDR2 YFSETQ come from the germline V gene. The CDR3 runs to 17 residues. The V and J ends lost 3 bases and 3 bases, in that order; junction bases with no gene match: 10. Here the CDR3 DNA reads TGCGCCAGCAGCTACCCGGTCGTGACAGGGGACACCGGGGAGCTGTTTTTT. This gives the protein CASSYPVVTGDTGELFF.

The V call is TRBV27, the J call TRBJ1-5; D is possibly TRBD1 (5 bases). The germline V gene has CDR1 MNHEY and CDR2 SMNVEV (reference sequence). Trimming removed 5 bases from V and 1 base from J, with 15 bases in between. The CDR3 is 16 residues long. Here the CDR3 DNA reads TGTGCCAGCAGTCCTAGCCCCCAGGGAAGCAATCAGCCCCAGCATTTT. Translated: CASSPSPQGSNQPQHF.

The sample holds one count of this clone. V usage is TRBV27 and J usage is TRBJ2-5; weak D call: TRBD1 (5 bases). The CDR3 contains 16 residues. The ends were cut back, 6 bases at V and 2 bases at J, with 19 bases in the middle. Germline values: CDR1 MNHEY, CDR2 SMNVEV (reference sequence). The CDR3 region is CASSPFPRDSQETQYF. The CDR3 DNA sequence: TGTGCCAGCAGCCCCTTTCCCCGTGACAGTCAAGAGACCCAGTACTTC.

This clone came up once. V is TRBV9 and J is TRBJ1-2; D is perhaps TRBD1 (5 bases). Trimming stripped 0 bases from V and 3 bases from J, with 9 bases between. There are 14 residues in the CDR3. CDR1 and CDR2 (germline): SGDLS, YYNGEE. CDR3: CASSVASQDYGYTF. CDR3 coding DNA: TGTGCCAGCAGCGTAGCTTCACAGGACTATGGCTACACCTTC.

The V and J genes are TRBV6-1 and TRBJ1-1, with D perhaps matching TRBD1 (5 bases). CDR1 is MNHNS and CDR2 is SASEGT in the germline V gene. The CDR3 covers 16 residues. V lost 2 bases, J lost 2 bases, and 15 bases lay in between. CDR3 sequence: CASSEFEGGGNTEAFF. The CDR3 DNA is TGTGCCAGCAGTGAATTTGAGGGTGGGGGTAACACTGAAGCTTTCTTT.

This sequence joins TRBV15 and TRBJ2-1, with D maybe TRBD2 (6 bases). V lost 5 bases and J 4 bases, leaving 12 bases between the germline ends. The CDR3 contains 14 residues. Germline CDR1 and CDR2: LNHNV and YYDKDF (reference sequence). DNA of the CDR3: TGTGCCACCAGCGGACGCGGGGTTTACAATGAGCAGTTCTTC. Translation: CATSGRGVYNEQFF. The full variable domain, with the rest looked up from reference TRBV15 and TRBJ2-1, is DAMVIQNPRYQVTQFGKPVTLSCSQTLNHNVMYWYQQKSSQAPKLLFHYYDKDFNNEADTPDNFQSRRPNTSFCFLDIRSPGLGDTAMYLCATSGRGVYNEQFFGPGTRLTVL.

The rearrangement links TRBV7-6 to TRBJ2-7; 13 bases are shared with TRBD2. The CDR3 totals 15 residues. Looked up from germline, CDR1 is SGHVS and CDR2 is FNYEAQ. V gave up 4 bases and J gave up 3 bases; unmatched junction bases: 3. This CDR3 reads CASSSGTSGNYEQYF. CDR3 sequence (DNA): TGTGCCAGCAGCTCCGGGACTAGCGGGAACTACGAGCAGTACTTC.